These 10 T cell receptor beta chains were all obtained from the same sample, sequenced in a study of relationships among human T cell subsets. Semiquantitative ARM-PCR amplified T cell receptor alpha and beta CDR3 regions from mRNA. Tagged nested gene-specific primers were used first, then communal superprimers amplified exponentially. TCRdb used MiXCR to reprocess the multiplex PCR reads, holding one entry per CDR3 protein. The table lists about 12,000 distinct CDR3 sequences, approximately 64% of them singletons. Th1 cells were collected as flow-through following bead selections for CD25, CD56 and CD294. Sequences were obtained from CD4+ Th1 cells sorted from blood. Source of these receptors: a man aged 40-49 years in good health.

This rearrangement joins TRBV11-2 to TRBJ1-6, with D maybe TRBD1 (6 bases). From germline, CDR1 is SGHAT and CDR2 FQNNGV. Deletions cut 1 base from V and 4 bases from J, with 8 bases between. This CDR3 is built from 15 residues. CDR3 sequence: CASSLGGQYNSPLHF. DNA of the CDR3: TGTGCCAGCAGCTTAGGTGGACAGTATAATTCACCCCTCCACTTT.

Relative to its sample, this clonotype is medium-sized. The V and J genes are TRBV11-2 and TRBJ2-7; TRBD1 agrees at 10 bases. With 0 bases clipped from V and 5 bases from J, the junction kept 7 bases outside the gene matches. There are 16 residues in the CDR3. Germline V CDR1 and CDR2: SGHAT, FQNNGV. The DNA of the CDR3 is TGTGCCAGCAGCTTAGATCGGGACAGGGGAGTCCACGAGCAGTACTTC. Translating it yields CASSLDRDRGVHEQYF. The full variable domain, in which reference TRBV11-2 and TRBJ2-7 provide the parts outside the CDR3, is EAGVAQSPRYKIIEKRQSVAFWCNPISGHATLYWYQQILGQGPKLLIQFQNNGVVDDSQLPKDRFSAERLKGVDSTLKIQPAKLEDSAVYLCASSLDRDRGVHEQYFGPGTRLTVT.

J is TRBJ2-4 and V is TRBV28, with D possibly being TRBD1 (5 bases). Trimming pared 5 bases from V and 9 bases from J, leaving 17 bases between. Per the germline V gene, CDR1 is MDHEN and CDR2 is SYDVKM. The CDR3 length is 14 residues. The CDR3 here is CASSPLAGYGIQYF. In nucleotides, the CDR3 is TGTGCCAGCAGTCCTCTGGCAGGGTACGGCATTCAGTACTTC.

The rearrangement uses TRBV12-3 or TRBV12-4 and TRBJ2-2; D uncertain. The V gene lost 7 bases and the J gene lost 4 bases, with 10 bases spanning the gap. The CDR3 runs 13 residues. The chain's CDR3 is CASNRRSTGELFF. The CDR3 DNA is TGTGCCAGCAACCGAAGGAGCACCGGGGAGCTGTTTTTT.

The genes are TRBV30 and TRBJ1-5; tentative D call: TRBD1 (6 bases). V was pared by 3 bases and J by 4 bases, with 13 bases between. The CDR3 is made up of 14 amino acids. CDR1 GTSNPN and CDR2 SVGIG come from the germline V gene (reference sequence). For the CDR3, the DNA is TGTGCCTGGAGGAGACAGGAGAGGAATCAGCCCCAGCATTTT. Its translation: CAWRRQERNQPQHF.

This clonotype was recorded only once. The rearrangement uses TRBV18 and TRBJ2-1; D may be TRBD1 or TRBD2 (5 bases each). V lost 4 bases and J lost 9, with 7 bases in between. The V gene's germline CDR1 is KGHSH and CDR2 LQKENI. This CDR3 comprises 11 residues. CDR3 sequence (DNA): TGTGCCAGCTCACGGGGGAGTGAGCAGTTCTTC. Encoded protein: CASSRGSEQFF.

The J gene is TRBJ2-7, the V gene TRBV28; perhaps D is TRBD1 or TRBD2 (5 bases each). Germline V gene sequence: CDR1 MDHEN, CDR2 SYDVKM. Between the trimmed V and J ends, which lost 5 bases and 4 bases, there was a span of 12 bases. This CDR3 spans 13 amino acids. CDR3 region: CASSIGTGYEQYF. The CDR3, as DNA: TGTGCCAGCAGTATAGGGACCGGGTACGAGCAGTACTTC.

The chain couples TRBV7-6 to TRBJ2-3; 8 nucleotides match TRBD2. With V trimmed by 5 bases and J by 2 bases, 6 bases remained unmatched. CDR1 SGHVS and CDR2 FNYEAQ come from the germline V gene. CDR3 length: 15 amino acids. CDR3 sequence reads: CASSVKREPTDTQYF. The CDR3 DNA reads TGTGCCAGCAGCGTTAAGCGGGAGCCCACAGATACGCAGTATTTT.

V is TRBV27 and J is TRBJ1-6; D not certain. The V end was cut by 2 bases, the J end by 7 bases, with 12 bases between. The CDR3 extends over 15 amino acids. CDR1 is MNHEY and CDR2 is SMNVEV in the germline V gene (reference sequence). The CDR3 protein is CASSLMGSDNSPLHF. The CDR3 DNA reads TGTGCCAGCAGTTTAATGGGGTCGGACAATTCACCCCTCCACTTT.

This chain connects TRBV21-1 to TRBJ2-5. TRBV21-1 is labeled a pseudogene. The CDR3 totals 13 residues. Written as DNA, the CDR3 is TGTGCCAGCAAGCAATGGGGTCAAGAGACCCAGTACTTC. Encoded protein: CASKQWGQETQYF.